This is a list of T cell receptor beta chains from one sample in a study of blood T cells in healthy people across ages. TCRdb independently ran MiXCR on the 5' RACE reads; one entry per CDR3 protein. The sample has 1.2 million to 1.5 million distinct CDR3 sequences, around 59% seen once; the top ten hold roughly 7%. The sequenced material came from blood. The receptors shown here come from a man aged 18-30 years in good health. CDR3s include the opening cysteine and the closing phenylalanine or tryptophan. D genes are given only for firm matches. The size entry is marked missing in some rows and otherwise reads once, few, many or a size class.

d_call	v_call	clone_size	j_call	cdr3_aa	cdr3_nt
.	TRBV29-1	few	TRBJ2-3	CSVAVQGDTQYF	TGCAGCGTCGCGGTTCAGGGGGATACGCAGTATTTT
TRBD1	TRBV27	.	TRBJ1-4	CASRPGTEAREKLFF	TGTGCCAGCAGGCCAGGGACAGAGGCGCGTGAAAAACTGTTTTTT
TRBD2	TRBV20-1	few	TRBJ2-1	CSALGGYFGNEQFF	TGCAGTGCTCTGGGGGGGTACTTTGGCAATGAGCAGTTCTTC
TRBD1	TRBV7-6	.	TRBJ2-7	CASSLGQVTSYEQYF	TGTGCCAGCAGCCTGGGACAGGTTACCTCCTACGAGCAGTACTTC
TRBD2	TRBV2	.	TRBJ2-1	CASSREYPLTSGVLYEQFF	TGTGCCAGCAGTCGCGAATACCCCCTGACTAGCGGGGTTCTCTATGAGCAGTTCTTC
.	TRBV20-1	.	TRBJ2-1	CSARDGSEQFF	TGCAGTGCTAGAGATGGGAGTGAGCAGTTCTTC
.	TRBV20-1	.	TRBJ1-4	CSGRGPRREKLFF	TGCAGTGGTCGTGGCCCCAGACGAGAAAAGCTGTTTTTT
.	TRBV7-2	.	TRBJ1-5	CASSKATAYSNQPQHF	TGTGCCAGCAGCAAGGCGACAGCTTATAGCAATCAGCCCCAGCATTTT
TRBD2	TRBV7-6	.	TRBJ2-4	CASSLGAGGSKNIQYF	TGTGCCAGCAGCTTGGGGGCGGGAGGGAGCAAAAACATTCAGTACTTC
.	TRBV19	.	TRBJ1-5	CASGAPNQPQHF	TGTGCCAGCGGGGCGCCGAATCAGCCCCAGCATTTT